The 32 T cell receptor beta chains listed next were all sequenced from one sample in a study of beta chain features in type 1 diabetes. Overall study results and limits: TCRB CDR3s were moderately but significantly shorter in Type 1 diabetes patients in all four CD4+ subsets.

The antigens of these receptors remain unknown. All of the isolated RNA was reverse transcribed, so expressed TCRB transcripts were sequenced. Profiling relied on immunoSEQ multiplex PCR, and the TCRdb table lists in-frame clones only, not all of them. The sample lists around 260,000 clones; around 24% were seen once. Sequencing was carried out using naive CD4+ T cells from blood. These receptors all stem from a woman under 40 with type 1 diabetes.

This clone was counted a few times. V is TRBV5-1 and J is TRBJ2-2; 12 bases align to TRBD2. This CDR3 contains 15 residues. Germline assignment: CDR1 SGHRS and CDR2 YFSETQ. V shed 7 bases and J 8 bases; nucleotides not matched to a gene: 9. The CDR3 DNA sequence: TGCGCCAGCGGTAGACTAGCGGGAGATTCTGGGGAGCTGTTTTTT. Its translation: CASGRLAGDSGELFF.

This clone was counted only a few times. The CDR3 region is CASGGLYEQYF. The DNA for the CDR3 is TGTGCCAGCGGGGGACTCTACGAGCAGTACTTC. The V gene is TRBV2, the J gene TRBJ2-7; possible D gene TRBD2, 6 bases. Germline V gene data show CDR1 as SNHLY and CDR2 as FYNNEI. V was trimmed by 8 bases and J by 3 bases, leaving 8 bases between them. The CDR3 is 11 residues long.

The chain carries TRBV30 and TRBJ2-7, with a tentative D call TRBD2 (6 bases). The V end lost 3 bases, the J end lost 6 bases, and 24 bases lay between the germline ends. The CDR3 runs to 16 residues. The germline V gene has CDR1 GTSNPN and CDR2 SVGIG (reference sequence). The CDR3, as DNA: TGTGCCTGGAGGGGAGGCCCAGGGAGACCCCCTTCCGAGCAGTACTTC. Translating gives CAWRGGPGRPPSEQYF.

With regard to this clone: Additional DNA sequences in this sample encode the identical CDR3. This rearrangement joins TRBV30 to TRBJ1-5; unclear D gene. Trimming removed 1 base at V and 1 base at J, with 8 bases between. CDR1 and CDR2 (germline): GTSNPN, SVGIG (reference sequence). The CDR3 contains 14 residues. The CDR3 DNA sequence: TGTGCCTGGAGTGCGGGGTTAAGCAATCAGCCCCAGCATTTT. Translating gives CAWSAGLSNQPQHF.

CDR3 loop: CASSARTSAQETQYF. In DNA, the CDR3 is TGTGCCAGCAGCGCCAGAACTAGCGCCCAAGAGACCCAGTACTTC. The chain combines TRBV14 with TRBJ2-5; 7 bases are shared with TRBD2. CDR1 and CDR2 (germline): SGHDN, FVKESK. Germline trimming cut 5 bases from V and 1 base from J; bases unmatched to any gene: 7. The CDR3 is 15 amino acids.

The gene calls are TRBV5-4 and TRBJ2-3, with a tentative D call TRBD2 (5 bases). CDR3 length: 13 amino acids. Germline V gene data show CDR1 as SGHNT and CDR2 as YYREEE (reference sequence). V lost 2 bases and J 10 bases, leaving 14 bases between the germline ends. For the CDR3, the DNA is TGTGCCAGCAGCTTAGCTGGACTCCTAGCGCAGTATTTT. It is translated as CASSLAGLLAQYF.

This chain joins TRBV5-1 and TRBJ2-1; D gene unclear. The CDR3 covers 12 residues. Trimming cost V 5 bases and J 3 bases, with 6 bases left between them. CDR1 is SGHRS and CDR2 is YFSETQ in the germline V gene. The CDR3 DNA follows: TGCGCCAGCAGTGTAGACTACAATGAGCAGTTCTTC. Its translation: CASSVDYNEQFF.

The CDR3 bases are TGTGCCAGCAGTTACGGGACAGGGACCCCCCACGAGCAGTACTTC. Translated: CASSYGTGTPHEQYF. The rearrangement uses TRBV6-5 and TRBJ2-7; 9 positions match TRBD1. CDR3 length: 15 amino acids. CDR1 is MNHEY, CDR2 SVGAGI, per germline. Trimming removed 2 bases from V and 5 bases from J; junction bases left unmatched: 7.

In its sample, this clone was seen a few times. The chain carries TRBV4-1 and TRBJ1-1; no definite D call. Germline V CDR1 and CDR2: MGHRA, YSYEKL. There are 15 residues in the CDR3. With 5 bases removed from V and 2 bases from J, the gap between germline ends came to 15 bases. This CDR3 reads CASSTTWSTNTEAFF. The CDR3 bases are TGCGCCAGCAGCACTACTTGGAGCACCAACACTGAAGCTTTCTTT.

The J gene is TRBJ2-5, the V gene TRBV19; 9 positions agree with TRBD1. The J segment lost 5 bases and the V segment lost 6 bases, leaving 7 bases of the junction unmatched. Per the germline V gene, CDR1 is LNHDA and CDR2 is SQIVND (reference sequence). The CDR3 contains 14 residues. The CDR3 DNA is TGTGCCAGTAGCCCCCGGACAGGGGAGGAGACCCAGTACTTC. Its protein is CASSPRTGEETQYF.

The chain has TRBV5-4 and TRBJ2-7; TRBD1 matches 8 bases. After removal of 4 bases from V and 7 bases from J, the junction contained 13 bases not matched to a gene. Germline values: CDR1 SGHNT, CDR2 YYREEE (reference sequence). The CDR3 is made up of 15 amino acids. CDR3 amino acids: CASSGAPTGVKEQYF. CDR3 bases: TGTGCCAGCAGCGGCGCCCCGACAGGGGTTAAAGAGCAGTACTTC.

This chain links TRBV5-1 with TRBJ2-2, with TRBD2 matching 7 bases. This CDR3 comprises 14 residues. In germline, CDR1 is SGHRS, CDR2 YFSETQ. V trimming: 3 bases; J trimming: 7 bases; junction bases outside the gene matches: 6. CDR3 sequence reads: CASSSESGIGELFF. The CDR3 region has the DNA TGCGCCAGCAGCTCAGAGAGCGGGATCGGGGAGCTGTTTTTT.

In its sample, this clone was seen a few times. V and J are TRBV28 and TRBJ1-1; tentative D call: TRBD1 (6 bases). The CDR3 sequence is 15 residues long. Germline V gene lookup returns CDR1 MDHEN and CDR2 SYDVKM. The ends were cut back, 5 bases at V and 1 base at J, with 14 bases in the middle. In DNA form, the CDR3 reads TGTGCCAGCAGTGTCGGGGGGCGAGGGAACACTGAAGCTTTCTTT. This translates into CASSVGGRGNTEAFF. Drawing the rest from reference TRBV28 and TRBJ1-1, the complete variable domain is DVKVTQSSRYLVKRTGEKVFLECVQDMDHENMFWYRQDPGLGLRLIYFSYDVKMKEKGDIPEGYSVSREKKERFSLILESASTNQTSMYLCASSVGGRGNTEAFFGQGTRLTVV.

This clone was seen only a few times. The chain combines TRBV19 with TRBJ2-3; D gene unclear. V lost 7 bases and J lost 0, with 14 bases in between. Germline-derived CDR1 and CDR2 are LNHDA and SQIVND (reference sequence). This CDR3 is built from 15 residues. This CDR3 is CASKRRQVSTDTQYF. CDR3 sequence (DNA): TGTGCCAGTAAAAGGCGGCAAGTGAGCACAGATACGCAGTATTTT.

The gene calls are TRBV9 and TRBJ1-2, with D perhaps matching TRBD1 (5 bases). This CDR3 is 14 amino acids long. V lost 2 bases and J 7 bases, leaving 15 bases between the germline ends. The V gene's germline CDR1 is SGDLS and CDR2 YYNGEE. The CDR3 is CASSVLGGEGGYTF. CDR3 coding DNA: TGTGCCAGCAGCGTCCTAGGAGGGGAAGGTGGCTACACCTTC.

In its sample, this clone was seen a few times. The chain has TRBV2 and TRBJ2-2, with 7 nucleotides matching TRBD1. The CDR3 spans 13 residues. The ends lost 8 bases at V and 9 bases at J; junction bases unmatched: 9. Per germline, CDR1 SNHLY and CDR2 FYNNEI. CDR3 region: CASGDRPRWELFF. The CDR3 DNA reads TGTGCCAGCGGGGACAGACCCCGGTGGGAGCTGTTTTTT.

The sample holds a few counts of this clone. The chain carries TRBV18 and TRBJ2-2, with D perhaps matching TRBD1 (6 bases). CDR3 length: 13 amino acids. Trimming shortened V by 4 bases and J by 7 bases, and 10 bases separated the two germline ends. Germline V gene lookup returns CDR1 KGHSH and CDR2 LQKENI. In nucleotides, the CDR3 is TGTGCCAGCTCACGAGCAGGGGACGGGGAGCTGTTTTTT. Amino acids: CASSRAGDGELFF.

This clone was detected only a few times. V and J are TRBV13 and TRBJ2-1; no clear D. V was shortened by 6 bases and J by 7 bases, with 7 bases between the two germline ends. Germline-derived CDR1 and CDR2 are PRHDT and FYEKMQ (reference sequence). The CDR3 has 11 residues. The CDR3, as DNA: TGTGCCAGCAGGTACATTAATGAGCAGTTCTTC. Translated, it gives CASRYINEQFF. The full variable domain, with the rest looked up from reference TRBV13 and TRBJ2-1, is AAGVIQSPRHLIKEKRETATLKCYPIPRHDTVYWYQQGPGQDPQFLISFYEKMQSDKGSIPDRFSAQQFSDYHSELNMSSLELGDSALYFCASRYINEQFFGPGTRLTVL.

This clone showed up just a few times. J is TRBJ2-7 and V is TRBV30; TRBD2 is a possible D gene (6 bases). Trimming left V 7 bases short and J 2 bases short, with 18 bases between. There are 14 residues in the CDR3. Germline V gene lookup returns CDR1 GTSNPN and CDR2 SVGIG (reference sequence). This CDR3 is CALRVNGRAYEQYF. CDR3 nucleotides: TGTGCCTTGAGGGTTAACGGGAGAGCCTACGAGCAGTACTTC.

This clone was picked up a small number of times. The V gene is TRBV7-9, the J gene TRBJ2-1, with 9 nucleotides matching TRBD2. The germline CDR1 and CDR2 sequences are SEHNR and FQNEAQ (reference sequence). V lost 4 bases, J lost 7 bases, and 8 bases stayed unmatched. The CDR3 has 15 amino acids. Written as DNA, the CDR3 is TGTGCCAGCAGCTCCCGGAAAACTAGCGGGAATGAGCAGTTCTTC. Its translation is CASSSRKTSGNEQFF.

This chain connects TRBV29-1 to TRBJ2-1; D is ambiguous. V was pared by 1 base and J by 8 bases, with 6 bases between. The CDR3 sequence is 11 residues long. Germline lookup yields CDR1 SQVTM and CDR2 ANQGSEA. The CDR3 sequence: CSVEGVDEQFF. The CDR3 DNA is TGCAGCGTTGAAGGAGTTGATGAGCAGTTCTTC.

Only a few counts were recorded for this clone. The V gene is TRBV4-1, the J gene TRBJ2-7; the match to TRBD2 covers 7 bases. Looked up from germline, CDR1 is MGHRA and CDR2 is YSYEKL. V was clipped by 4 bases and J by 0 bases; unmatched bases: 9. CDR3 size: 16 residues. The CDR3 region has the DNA TGCGCCAGCAGCCGGTCCCTGGGGGGGAGCTCCTACGAGCAGTACTTC. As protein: CASSRSLGGSSYEQYF.

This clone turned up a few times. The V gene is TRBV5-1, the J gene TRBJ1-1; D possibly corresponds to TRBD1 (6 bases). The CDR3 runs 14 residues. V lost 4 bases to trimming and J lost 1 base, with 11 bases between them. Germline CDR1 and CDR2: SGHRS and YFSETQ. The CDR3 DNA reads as TGCGCCAGCAGCCTAGGACAGACGAACACTGAAGCTTTCTTT. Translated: CASSLGQTNTEAFF. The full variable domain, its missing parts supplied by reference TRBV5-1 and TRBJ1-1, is KAGVTQTPRYLIKTRGQQVTLSCSPISGHRSVSWYQQTPGQGLQFLFEYFSETQRNKGNFPGRFSGRQFSNSRSEMNVSTLELGDSALYLCASSLGQTNTEAFFGQGTRLTVV.

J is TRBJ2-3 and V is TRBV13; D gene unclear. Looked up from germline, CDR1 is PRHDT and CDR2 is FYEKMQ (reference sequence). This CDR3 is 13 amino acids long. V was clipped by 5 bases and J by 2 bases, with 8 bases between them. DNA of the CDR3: TGTGCCAGCAGCCCCGACATCACAGATACGCAGTATTTT. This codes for CASSPDITDTQYF.

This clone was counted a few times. In DNA, the CDR3 is TGCGCCAGCAGCCAAGGCGGGACAGAACCCTACGAGCAGTACTTC. Translation gives CASSQGGTEPYEQYF. This chain links TRBV4-1 with TRBJ2-7; tentative D call: TRBD1 (7 bases). CDR1 is MGHRA and CDR2 is YSYEKL in the germline V gene. The CDR3 is 15 amino acids. V shed 1 base and J shed 2 bases, with 12 bases lying between them.

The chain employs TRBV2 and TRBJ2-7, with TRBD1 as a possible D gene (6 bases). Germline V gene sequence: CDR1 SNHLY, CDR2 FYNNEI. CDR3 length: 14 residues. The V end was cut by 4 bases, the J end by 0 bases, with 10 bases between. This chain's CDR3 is CASSARGHSYEQYF. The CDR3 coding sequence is TGTGCCAGCAGTGCCAGGGGTCACTCCTACGAGCAGTACTTC.

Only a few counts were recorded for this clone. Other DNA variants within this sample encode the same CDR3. CDR3 coding DNA: TGCGCCAGCAGCTCAGGACTAGCGAGCTACGAGCAGTACTTC. This translates into CASSSGLASYEQYF. The rearrangement joins TRBV5-1 to TRBJ2-7; 9 nucleotides agree with TRBD2. The J segment lost 3 bases and the V segment lost 3 bases, leaving 4 bases of the junction unmatched. The CDR3 is 14 amino acids. Germline CDR1 SGHRS, CDR2 YFSETQ.

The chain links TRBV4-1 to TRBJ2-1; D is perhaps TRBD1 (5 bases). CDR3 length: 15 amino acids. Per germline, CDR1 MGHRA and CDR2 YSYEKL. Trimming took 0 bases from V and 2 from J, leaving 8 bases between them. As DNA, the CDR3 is TGCGCCAGCAGCCAAGATCTGGGGCCCTACAATGAGCAGTTCTTC. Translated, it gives CASSQDLGPYNEQFF.

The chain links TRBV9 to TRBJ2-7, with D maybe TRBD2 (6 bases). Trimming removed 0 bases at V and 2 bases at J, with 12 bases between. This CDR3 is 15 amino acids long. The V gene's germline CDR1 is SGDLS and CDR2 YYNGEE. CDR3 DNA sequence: TGTGCCAGCAGCGTAGGTAGTAGCGGAGCCTACGAGCAGTACTTC. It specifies CASSVGSSGAYEQYF.

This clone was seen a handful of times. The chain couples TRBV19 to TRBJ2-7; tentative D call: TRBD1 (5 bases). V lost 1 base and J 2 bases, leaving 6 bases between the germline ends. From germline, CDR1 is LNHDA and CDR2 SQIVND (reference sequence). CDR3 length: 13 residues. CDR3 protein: CASSIGQPYEQYF. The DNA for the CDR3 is TGTGCCAGTAGTATAGGACAGCCCTACGAGCAGTACTTC.

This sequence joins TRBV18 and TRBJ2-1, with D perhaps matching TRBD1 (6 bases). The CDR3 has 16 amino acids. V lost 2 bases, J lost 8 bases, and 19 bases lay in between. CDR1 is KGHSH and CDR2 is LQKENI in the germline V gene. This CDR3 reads CASSPWSPRGIDEQFF. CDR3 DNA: TGTGCCAGCTCACCATGGTCTCCCAGGGGAATCGATGAGCAGTTCTTC.

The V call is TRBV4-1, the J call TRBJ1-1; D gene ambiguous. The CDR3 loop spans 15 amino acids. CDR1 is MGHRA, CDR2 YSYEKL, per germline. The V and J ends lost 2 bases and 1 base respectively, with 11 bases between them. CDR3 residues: CASSQLGGENTEAFF. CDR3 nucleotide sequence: TGCGCCAGCAGCCAACTGGGCGGGGAGAACACTGAAGCTTTCTTT.